The sequence of this T cell receptor beta chain was determined in a study of shared clonotypes between healthy human individuals. Findings and limits, study-wide: Blood was the sole source, and tissue repertoires probably differ. A generally larger estimated richness was seen in naive subsets than in memory subsets. All-four-donor shared clonotypes had higher generation probabilities than non-shared clonotypes did.

As to this clone: Its antigen is undetermined.

Assay: immunoSEQ multiplex PCR; the TCRdb copy retains only in-frame clones and omits some. This sample yields some 1 million clones, of which about 77% are seen a single time; approximately 1.5% belongs to the top ten. The germline V gene has CDR1 SGHRS and CDR2 YFSETQ. The V end was cut by 4 bases, the J end by 5 bases, with 18 bases between. The CDR3 spans 15 residues. This TCR was recovered from a man in his late teens or twenties in good health. V and J are TRBV5-1 and TRBJ1-2, with D possibly being TRBD1 (5 bases). The sequencing input was memory CD4+ T cells sorted from blood. Subset specified: CD45RA-negative fraction. This CDR3 is CASSDPLWGEYGYTF. The CDR3 nucleotides are TGCGCCAGCAGCGACCCCCTGTGGGGGGAGTATGGCTACACCTTC.